The sequence of this T cell receptor (beta chain) was determined in a study of T cell repertoires in cytomegalovirus infection (dated by TCRdb to about 2019). At the level of the whole study: Donor HLA type was relevant to the analysis, because carriage of CMV infection together with the matching HLA type was indicated by public TCR beta signatures. What the work shows at the level of the full study, not this receptor alone: In the ex vivo response, HLA-C-restricted CMV-specific TCR beta clonotypes were dominant, and in two of eight donors the single most frequent clonotype came from this HLA-C-restricted group. Carriers of CMV infection plus the relevant HLA type were discriminated by the cumulative frequency of public TCR beta family members in the study cohort and in an independent roughly 400-donor cohort.

Reads for this sample came from an Illumina HiSeq 1500. The raw public reads went through TCRdb reprocessing: fastp at Q25, MiXCR clone calling, in-frame beta chains kept. Each CDR3 protein appears once, grouped with its most common genes and DNA. The sample data list about 300,000 distinct CDR3 sequences, and approximately 8.9% of these were observed just once. Together, the top ten hold over 2.5% of the sample. This clonotype has at least ten counts. Its antigen target is currently unknown. No per-base quality is available; no much larger clone lies one base away. Sequenced: PBMCs. The clonotype comes from a human donor in good health (CMV status not recorded). Some clones in this sample may be carry-over from other donors' samples.

The DNA sequence is TGCGCCAGCAGCCCAGGACTAGCGGGGGGGTTCTACAATGAGCAGTTCTTC. Translated, this is CASSPGLAGGFYNEQFF. This receptor chain uses TRBV5-1 and TRBJ2-1; TRBD2 aligns with 15 central bases. Here V drops 4 bases and J drops 3 bases, and the junction holds 5 bases not matched to any gene. From the cysteine up to the phenylalanine, the CDR3 has a length of 17 residues. The retained sequence is limited to the CDR3, 51 bases, with the frame set at the first base. CDR1 SGHRS and CDR2 YFSETQ were looked up in the germline V gene.